Sequencing of this T cell receptor (beta chain) was carried out in a study of identical twins. Findings and limits, study-wide: There was more out-of-frame TCR alpha sharing in monozygotic twins than models estimated.

The sample holds a few counts of this clonotype. Its antigen is as yet unknown. The CDR3 is 15 amino acids. V lost 4 bases and J lost 1; bases outside the gene matches: 6. The V gene's germline CDR1 is DFQATT and CDR2 SNEGSKA (reference sequence). Each CDR3 protein is one row after TCRdb ran MiXCR on the 5' RACE reads. The sample has 260,000 or so distinct CDR3 sequences, roughly 7.5% seen once; the top ten hold about 5.8%. This sample was shared with a second study, whose subject was yellow fever vaccine responses in identical twins.

The TCR was taken from a woman aged 18-29 years in good health. The chain uses TRBV20-1 and TRBJ2-2; TRBD2 matches 7 bases. Sequenced: CD8+ T cells sorted from blood. CDR3 DNA sequence: TGCAGTGCTATGCCGGGGGGTTGGAACACCGGGGAGCTGTTTTTT. This sequence encodes CSAMPGGWNTGELFF.